This entry lists 2 T cell receptor beta chains sequenced from one sample in a study of blood T cell repertoires in COVID-19. TCRdb's copy holds only in-frame clones and misses some; the assay was immunoSEQ multiplex PCR. The sample lists 40,000 or so clones; around nine tenths were seen once. The specimen was peripheral blood. These receptors were obtained from a human donor in a cohort sampled during active COVID-19.

The V call is TRBV11-3, the J call TRBJ2-2, with 8 bases matching TRBD1. The J segment lost 6 bases and the V segment lost 4 bases, leaving 1 base of the junction unmatched. This CDR3 has 13 amino acids. Per the germline V gene, CDR1 is SGHNT and CDR2 is YENEEA. CDR3 loop: CASSSTGAGELFF. The CDR3, as DNA: TGTGCCAGCAGCTCGACAGGGGCCGGGGAGCTGTTTTTT.

The rearrangement links TRBV19 to TRBJ2-5; 11 bases are shared with TRBD1. Trimming at V came to 4 bases and at J to 2 bases, leaving 6 bases not matched to a gene. Germline V gene lookup returns CDR1 LNHDA and CDR2 SQIVND (reference sequence). The CDR3 extends over 16 amino acids. This chain's CDR3 is CASSTQGTGGQETQYF. The CDR3 bases are TGTGCCAGTAGTACCCAAGGGACAGGGGGACAAGAGACCCAGTACTTC.